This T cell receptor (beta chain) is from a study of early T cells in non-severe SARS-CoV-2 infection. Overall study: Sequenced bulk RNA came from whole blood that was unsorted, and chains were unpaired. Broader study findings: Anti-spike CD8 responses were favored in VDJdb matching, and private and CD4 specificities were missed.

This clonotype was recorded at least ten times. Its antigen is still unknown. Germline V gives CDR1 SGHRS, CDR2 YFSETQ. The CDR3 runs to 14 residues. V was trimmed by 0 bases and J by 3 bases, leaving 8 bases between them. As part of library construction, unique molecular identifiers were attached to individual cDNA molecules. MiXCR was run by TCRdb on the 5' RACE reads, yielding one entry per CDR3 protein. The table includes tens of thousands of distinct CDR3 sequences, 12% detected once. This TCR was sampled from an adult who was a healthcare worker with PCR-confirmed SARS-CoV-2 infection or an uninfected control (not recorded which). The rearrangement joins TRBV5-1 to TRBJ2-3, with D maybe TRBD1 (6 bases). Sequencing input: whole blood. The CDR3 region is CASSLDTGTDTQYF. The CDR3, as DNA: TGCGCCAGCAGCTTGGATACAGGGACAGATACGCAGTATTTT.